These 10 T cell receptor beta chains were all obtained from the same sample, sequenced in a study of blood T cell repertoires in COVID-19. Some clones are missing from TCRdb's copy, which holds only in-frame ones; the method was immunoSEQ multiplex PCR. Seen here are approximately 92,000 clones, approximately 80% observed once, and the top ten hold nearly 3.5%. The sample taken for sequencing was peripheral blood. Receptors were obtained from a man between 45 and 60 years old with acute or convalescent COVID-19.

The rearrangement links TRBV12-3 or TRBV12-4 to TRBJ1-5, with a weak D call TRBD1 (5 bases). Trimming took 6 bases from V and 7 from J, leaving 13 bases between them. The CDR3 is 13 amino acids. The CDR3 reads CASRGEGRQPQHF. The CDR3, as DNA: TGTGCCAGCAGGGGGGAGGGAAGACAGCCCCAGCATTTT.

The J gene is TRBJ1-5, the V gene TRBV6-5; D call uncertain. The ends were cut back, 8 bases at V and 0 bases at J, with 8 bases in the middle. CDR3 size: 13 residues. Germline values: CDR1 MNHEY, CDR2 SVGAGI. The CDR3 protein is CASEGHSNQPQHF. The CDR3, as DNA: TGTGCCAGCGAGGGTCATAGCAATCAGCCCCAGCATTTT.

CDR3 DNA sequence: TGTGCCAGCAGCCCCCTTCCCAGCGGCGATGAGCAGTTCTTC. Its protein product is CASSPLPSGDEQFF. The chain is built from TRBV5-4 and TRBJ2-1, with D possibly TRBD2 on 5 matching bases. The CDR3 totals 14 residues. In germline, CDR1 is SGHNT, CDR2 YYREEE (reference sequence). Trimming pared 4 bases from V and 8 bases from J, leaving 16 bases between.

The chain joins TRBV3-1 (or the pseudogene TRBV3-2) to TRBJ2-6, with 9 nucleotides matching TRBD2. Germline loops: CDR1 LGHDT, CDR2 YNNKEL (reference sequence). V was clipped by 3 bases and J by 0 bases; unmatched bases: 3. The CDR3 covers 17 residues. CDR3 sequence (DNA): TGTGCCAGCAGCCATTATAGCGGGAGCTCTGGGGCCAACGTCCTGACTTTC. Translation: CASSHYSGSSGANVLTF.

The chain joins TRBV4-1 to TRBJ1-1; the D is unclear. The CDR3 totals 15 residues. Germline CDR1 MGHRA, CDR2 YSYEKL. V lost 3 bases and J 2 bases, leaving 13 bases between the germline ends. This CDR3 reads CASSHVLRRNTEAFF. The CDR3 DNA is TGCGCCAGCAGCCACGTATTACGGAGAAACACTGAAGCTTTCTTT.

This rearrangement joins TRBV6-1 to TRBJ2-5; 11 positions agree with TRBD2. The V gene end was trimmed by 2 bases and the J gene end by 5 bases; junction bases not matched to a gene: 13. The CDR3 runs 18 residues. Germline-derived CDR1 and CDR2 are MNHNS and SASEGT. CDR3 sequence (DNA): TGTGCCAGCAGTGAACAAGGAAGACTAGCGGGGTTGGTGGAGACCCAGTACTTC. It translates to CASSEQGRLAGLVETQYF.

The CDR3 DNA reads as TGCGCCAGCAGCCAAGACGGGACAGGGGCTTCCCACGAGCAGTACTTC. Amino acids: CASSQDGTGASHEQYF. The rearrangement joins TRBV5-1 to TRBJ2-7; TRBD1 matches 10 bases. J was trimmed by 5 bases and V by 4 bases; bases with no gene match: 12. The germline gives CDR1 SGHRS, CDR2 YFSETQ. This CDR3 spans 16 amino acids.

This sequence joins TRBV28 and TRBJ2-3, with TRBD2 matching 7 bases. With 4 bases clipped from V and 1 base from J, the junction kept 17 bases outside the gene matches. The CDR3 is made up of 19 amino acids. Germline CDR1 is MDHEN and CDR2 is SYDVKM. The CDR3 loop is CASSSLARESLLCTDTQYF. CDR3 DNA sequence: TGTGCCAGCAGTTCACTAGCGAGGGAGTCTCTGCTTTGCACAGATACGCAGTATTTT.

The chain uses TRBV9 and TRBJ1-2; TRBD1 matches 7 bases. This CDR3 comprises 14 residues. J lost 4 bases, V lost 3 bases, and 6 bases had no gene match. CDR1 SGDLS and CDR2 YYNGEE come from the germline V gene. The CDR3 nucleotides are TGTGCCAGCAGCGAGGGGTCAGGGGGCTATGGCTACACCTTC. It codes for CASSEGSGGYGYTF.

This clone was seen only once. CDR3 amino acids: CASIRQGLVQPQHF. As DNA, the CDR3 is TGTGCCAGCATCAGACAGGGGTTGGTTCAGCCCCAGCATTTT. The chain recombines TRBV3-1 (or the pseudogene TRBV3-2) with TRBJ1-5; 8 bases fit TRBD1. V gave up 7 bases and J gave up 6 bases; unmatched junction bases: 8. Germline CDR1 LGHDT, CDR2 YNNKEL (reference sequence). The CDR3 contains 14 residues.